The text below deals with one T cell receptor beta chain. V was clipped by 3 bases and J by 2 bases; unmatched bases: 3. Germline assignment: CDR1 SGDLS and CDR2 YYNGEE. The CDR3 totals 16 residues. This sample is part of a study of blood T cell repertoires in COVID-19. Assignment of participants to cohorts was predicated upon participant-reported clinical history. In the authors' methods: Estimation of nucleated cell counts relied on the amplification of reference gene primers. The protocol was immunoSEQ multiplex PCR, while the TCRdb copy is restricted to in-frame clones and leaves out a portion. V, J and clone size reflect that table, while D and trimming were determined from the DNA. The table records around 280,000 clones, roughly 89% of them present only once.

Sequencing was done on a sample of PBMCs or T cells enriched from blood (not recorded which). The gene calls are TRBV9 and TRBJ2-3; 13 bases fit TRBD2. This TCR was recovered from a middle-aged woman who had recovered from COVID-19. CDR3 loop: CASSAGTSGNTDTQYF. The CDR3, as DNA: TGTGCCAGCAGCGCCGGGACTAGCGGGAACACAGATACGCAGTATTTT.